The TCR beta chain under discussion was sequenced for a study of STAT5B mutations in CD4+ large granular lymphocyte leukemia (dated 2022 in TCRdb). With regard to the full study: Among the healthy controls, the CDR3 'QG' motif was associated with a particular HLA allele. The study compared the TCRbeta repertoires of patients with CD4+ T-cell large granular lymphocyte leukemia against the TCRbeta repertoires of healthy blood donors. Flow cytometry performed on FACSCanto II or FACSVerse showed that the purified fractions had more than 95% purity among lymphocytes. Results and caveats for the whole study, not just this receptor: Enrichment of TRBV06-family usage was observed among the top patient clones (8/27) relative to healthy controls (2/35). The data were not HLA-matched, and the relatively small sample size could explain the higher clonality seen in CD4+ compared with CD8+ T-LGLL. CD4-sorted patient repertoires appeared more clonal than healthy CD4+ repertoires, and this difference persisted after removing the putative leukemic clones. Each patient's main leukemic clonotypes were private, but more than 20% of these clonotypes showed up at low frequency in the non-leukemic repertoires of other patients.

Turning to this clone: No cognate antigen has been identified for it. No much larger clonotype is one base removed from it; base qualities were not supplied.

The immunoSEQ assay at survey resolution was used to sequence TCRbeta rearrangements from genomic DNA. In the original analysis: In the TCR sequencing data, the lowest productive clonotype frequency that could be detected was 2.59 x 10-5. Analyses included only productive TCRbeta rearrangements, meaning complete and in-frame sequences. Simpson clonality, calculated in the immunoSEQ Analyzer version 3.0, was used as the measure of sample clonality. Clones were binned by frequency as very rare, small, medium, large (1-20%) or hyperexpanded (>20%). Generation probabilities were estimated with OLGA 1.2.3, V-gene circos plots were made with VDJtools, specificities were searched in VDJdb, and CDR3 motifs were identified with GLIPH. What TCRdb holds here is the immuneACCESS table cut down to in-frame rearrangements. Part of the clones is not present; checked against another copy, under half of the missing clones reflect an unresolved V gene, and the others are unexplained. That table is the source of V, J and clone size, and D and trimming were worked out from the DNA. Here the sample has around 47,000 clones; roughly four fifths occur a single time. Under 0.4% of the sample belongs to the ten largest clones.

The healthy control group was made up of 40 or so blood donors, and the Finnish Red Cross blood service supplied their buffy coats. All TCR-sequenced material derived from peripheral blood: patient blood samples and healthy donor buffy coats. Ficoll-Hypaque gradient centrifugation was used to isolate peripheral blood mononuclear cells. CD4+ cells were magnetically purified from the buffy coats of healthy controls. The Gentra Puregene Cell and Tissue kit was used to extract genomic DNA, and a Qubit 2.0 fluorometer was used to measure the amount of genomic DNA. The CDR3 contains 15 residues, cysteine and phenylalanine counted. The only DNA kept is the CDR3, 45 bases in frame from the first base. V is pared back by 4 bases and J by 5 bases, with 18 bases lying between the germline termini. CDR1 and CDR2, per the germline V gene (reference sequence), are GTSNPN and SVGIG.

The chain employs TRBV30 and TRBJ1-5; TRBD1 is a possible D gene, resting on 6 matching bases. This sequence was found in a human donor in good health. Specimen: CD4+ T cells from blood buffy coats. The DNA reads as follows: TGTGCCTGGAAGAACCCGGGGGGGCTATATCAGCCCCAGCATTTT. Its protein reads: CAWKNPGGLYQPQHF.